The 10 T cell receptor beta chains reported below all come from one sample, sequenced in a study of T cell changes during pregnancy in multiple sclerosis. Profiling relied on immunoSEQ multiplex PCR, and the TCRdb table lists in-frame clones only, not all of them. The sample lists about 56,000 clones, about nine tenths seen once, with approximately 0.4% in the top ten. Source: CD4+ T cells from peripheral blood mononuclear cells, taken in the third trimester of pregnancy. The receptor source for this set is a female donor with multiple sclerosis, enrolled in a pregnancy study.

The chain links TRBV5-6 to TRBJ1-2; 9 bases match TRBD1. The CDR3 is 15 amino acids. V dropped 2 bases and J dropped 5; count of bases not matched to a gene: 7. The germline V gene encodes CDR1 SGHDT and CDR2 YYEEEE. Here the CDR3 DNA reads TGTGCCAGCAGCTTCAATCCGACAGGGGGGTATGGCTACACCTTC. Protein: CASSFNPTGGYGYTF.

The rearrangement uses TRBV2 and TRBJ1-1; no clear D. V dropped 9 bases and J dropped 5 bases, with 10 bases sitting between them. The CDR3 is made up of 11 amino acids. CDR1 and CDR2 from the germline V gene are SNHLY and FYNNEI. The CDR3 DNA follows: TGTGCCAGTGCCCCGGTGACTGAAGCTTTCTTT. This gives the protein CASAPVTEAFF.

The chain has TRBV7-2 and TRBJ2-3; TRBD2 is a possible D gene (6 bases). The germline CDR1 and CDR2 sequences are SGHTA and FQGNSA. The CDR3 is made up of 14 amino acids. The V end lost 0 bases, the J end lost 4 bases, and 8 bases lay between the germline ends. CDR3 loop: CASSLAWRADTQYF. The CDR3 DNA follows: TGTGCCAGCAGCTTAGCGTGGAGGGCAGATACGCAGTATTTT.

Within the sample, this clone is medium-sized. Other DNA sequences within the sample encode an identical CDR3. The chain joins TRBV7-3 to TRBJ2-1; perhaps TRBD2 as D (7 bases). Germline CDR1 SGHTA, CDR2 FQGTGA. The CDR3 extends over 14 amino acids. V was cut by 2 bases and J by 8 bases, with 13 bases left in between. CDR3 in DNA: TGTGCCAGCAGCTTAGGCAGGGGAGGGTATGAGCAGTTCTTC. It specifies CASSLGRGGYEQFF.

This sequence joins TRBV5-1 and TRBJ2-3; no reliable D call. CDR3 length: 13 residues. V gave up 0 bases and J gave up 4 bases, with 6 bases separating them. Germline assignment: CDR1 SGHRS and CDR2 YFSETQ. CDR3 protein: CASSLEGADTQYF. CDR3 sequence (DNA): TGCGCCAGCAGCTTGGAAGGAGCAGATACGCAGTATTTT.

The rearrangement uses TRBV2 and TRBJ2-5, with 12 bases fitting TRBD2. V was clipped by 6 bases and J by 4 bases; unmatched bases: 0. This CDR3 is built from 13 residues. Germline lookup yields CDR1 SNHLY and CDR2 FYNNEI. The CDR3 spells CASRLAGGETQYF. CDR3 nucleotides: TGTGCCAGCAGACTAGCGGGAGGAGAGACCCAGTACTTC. The whole variable domain, filled in from reference TRBV2 and TRBJ2-5, reads EPEVTQTPSHQVTQMGQEVILRCVPISNHLYFYWYRQILGQKVEFLVSFYNNEISEKSEIFDDQFSVERPDGSNFTLKIRSTKLEDSAMYFCASRLAGGETQYFGPGTRLLVL.

V and J are TRBV11-2 and TRBJ2-7; D not certain. CDR1 and CDR2 (germline): SGHAT, FQNNGV. The germline V and J ends were trimmed by 3 bases and 0 bases, with 9 bases remaining between them. This CDR3 comprises 14 residues. Here the CDR3 DNA reads TGTGCCAGCAGCTTTTCGTCCGGCTCCTACGAGCAGTACTTC. Residues: CASSFSSGSYEQYF.

The chain couples TRBV18 to TRBJ2-3, with 10 bases identical to TRBD1. V shed 9 bases and J 4 bases; nucleotides not matched to a gene: 13. Germline loops: CDR1 KGHSH, CDR2 LQKENI. The CDR3 spans 16 residues. The CDR3 DNA is TGTGCCAGTTCCATCCTAGGACAGGGGGATTCAGATACGCAGTATTTT. Its translation is CASSILGQGDSDTQYF.

The rearrangement uses TRBV6-5 and TRBJ1-4; D unclear. The CDR3 extends over 14 amino acids. V lost 0 bases and J 6 bases, leaving 8 bases between the germline ends. CDR1 is MNHEY and CDR2 is SVGAGI in the germline V gene. CDR3 DNA: TGTGCCAGCAGTTACTCGTGGAGGGATGAAAAACTGTTTTTT. Amino acids: CASSYSWRDEKLFF.

This clone was recorded once. The genes are TRBV5-3 and TRBJ2-7; D might be TRBD1 (6 bases). TRBV5-3 is an ORF, with its function uncertain. This CDR3 region has 16 residues. Trimming stripped 3 bases from V and 0 bases from J, with 16 bases between. CDR3 coding DNA: TGTGCCAGAAGCTCCAGCCGGGACATAAGCTCCTACGAGCAGTACTTC. Amino acid sequence: CARSSSRDISSYEQYF.